The rows below give T cell receptor beta chains drawn from one sample of a study of blood T cell repertoires in COVID-19. Here immunoSEQ multiplex PCR was the method, and the copy in TCRdb shows in-frame clones only, minus some. The sample has approximately 230,000 clones; roughly 88% are singletons. The sequenced sample was peripheral blood. These receptors were obtained from a woman aged 25 to 39 with COVID-19, enrolled during active disease. Both conserved end residues are part of each CDR3. The order of the fields is V gene, clone size, D gene, J gene, CDR3 length, CDR3 protein, CDR3 DNA. The D gene is left open where the match is weak. Some rows have no size entry. The others give once, few or many, or a class for an expanded clone.

v_call: TRBV11-2; clone_size: .; d_call: .; j_call: TRBJ2-5; cdr3_length: 14; cdr3_aa: CASSLAPGWETQYF; cdr3_nt: TGTGCCAGCAGCTTAGCTCCAGGGTGGGAGACCCAGTACTTC
v_call: TRBV11-2; clone_size: .; d_call: .; j_call: TRBJ2-5; cdr3_length: 13; cdr3_aa: CASSQWGSETQYF; cdr3_nt: TGTGCCAGCAGCCAATGGGGCTCGGAGACCCAGTACTTC
v_call: TRBV12-3/TRBV12-4; clone_size: .; d_call: .; j_call: TRBJ2-3; cdr3_length: 13; cdr3_aa: CASSLGLDSTQYF; cdr3_nt: TGTGCCAGCAGTTTAGGACTAGATTCCACGCAGTATTTT
v_call: TRBV4-1; clone_size: .; d_call: TRBD1; j_call: TRBJ1-2; cdr3_length: 14; cdr3_aa: CASRPPTGNYGYTF; cdr3_nt: TGCGCCAGCCGGCCCCCGACAGGGAACTATGGCTACACCTTC
v_call: TRBV24-1; clone_size: .; d_call: .; j_call: TRBJ2-6; cdr3_length: 16; cdr3_aa: CATSSWGDSGANVLTF; cdr3_nt: TGTGCCACCAGTTCATGGGGAGACTCTGGGGCCAACGTCCTGACTTTC
v_call: TRBV4-3; clone_size: once; d_call: TRBD1; j_call: TRBJ1-5; cdr3_length: 14; cdr3_aa: CASSQKTGRQPQHF; cdr3_nt: TGCGCCAGCAGCCAAAAGACAGGGAGACAGCCCCAGCATTTT
v_call: TRBV11-2; clone_size: .; d_call: .; j_call: TRBJ1-2; cdr3_length: 15; cdr3_aa: CASRELQGRDYGYTF; cdr3_nt: TGTGCCAGCAGAGAACTACAGGGTAGGGACTATGGCTACACCTTC
v_call: TRBV18; clone_size: once; d_call: .; j_call: TRBJ2-3; cdr3_length: 14; cdr3_aa: CASSPPAGTDTQYF; cdr3_nt: TGTGCCAGCTCACCACCGGCGGGCACAGATACGCAGTATTTT
v_call: TRBV28; clone_size: .; d_call: .; j_call: TRBJ1-3; cdr3_length: 14; cdr3_aa: CASSLGGLGNTIYF; cdr3_nt: TGTGCCAGCAGTTTAGGCGGCCTTGGAAACACCATATATTTT
v_call: TRBV9; clone_size: .; d_call: TRBD2; j_call: TRBJ2-3; cdr3_length: 15; cdr3_aa: CASSVERGRTDTQYF; cdr3_nt: TGTGCCAGCAGCGTAGAGCGGGGGCGCACAGATACGCAGTATTTT
v_call: TRBV10-3; clone_size: .; d_call: .; j_call: TRBJ1-5; cdr3_length: 16; cdr3_aa: CAISTGGGLSNQPQHF; cdr3_nt: TGTGCCATCAGTACCGGGGGGGGCTTGAGCAATCAGCCCCAGCATTTT
v_call: TRBV4-3; clone_size: .; d_call: .; j_call: TRBJ2-7; cdr3_length: 15; cdr3_aa: CASSLRSGGSYEQYF; cdr3_nt: TGCGCCAGCAGCTTACGGTCCGGGGGCTCCTACGAGCAGTACTTC
v_call: TRBV5-1; clone_size: .; d_call: TRBD2; j_call: TRBJ2-1; cdr3_length: 18; cdr3_aa: CASSFPPPGLAANNEQFF; cdr3_nt: TGCGCCAGCAGCTTCCCCCCCCCGGGACTAGCGGCGAACAATGAGCAGTTCTTC
v_call: TRBV5-4; clone_size: .; d_call: TRBD2; j_call: TRBJ2-2; cdr3_length: 15; cdr3_aa: CASSGAGASTGELFF; cdr3_nt: TGTGCCAGCAGCGGAGCGGGAGCCAGCACCGGGGAGCTGTTTTTT
v_call: TRBV28; clone_size: .; d_call: .; j_call: TRBJ2-6; cdr3_length: 15; cdr3_aa: CASSLSGSGANVLTF; cdr3_nt: TGTGCCAGCAGTTTATCCGGCTCTGGGGCCAACGTCCTGACTTTC
v_call: TRBV28; clone_size: .; d_call: TRBD2; j_call: TRBJ2-1; cdr3_length: 15; cdr3_aa: CASRGAGFRVNEQFF; cdr3_nt: TGTGCCAGCAGGGGAGCGGGGTTCCGGGTCAATGAGCAGTTCTTC
v_call: TRBV4-1; clone_size: .; d_call: TRBD1; j_call: TRBJ1-1; cdr3_length: 18; cdr3_aa: CASSHARTGNFMNTEAFF; cdr3_nt: TGCGCCAGCAGCCACGCCCGGACAGGGAACTTCATGAACACTGAAGCTTTCTTT
v_call: TRBV20-1; clone_size: .; d_call: TRBD1; j_call: TRBJ2-5; cdr3_length: 14; cdr3_aa: CSASSGTGQETQYF; cdr3_nt: TGCAGTGCTAGTTCCGGGACAGGCCAAGAGACCCAGTACTTC
v_call: TRBV25-1; clone_size: .; d_call: TRBD1; j_call: TRBJ2-7; cdr3_length: 16; cdr3_aa: CASSEGGRTGVHEQYF; cdr3_nt: TGTGCCAGCAGTGAAGGGGGGAGGACAGGGGTCCACGAGCAGTACTTC
v_call: TRBV19; clone_size: .; d_call: .; j_call: TRBJ2-1; cdr3_length: 14; cdr3_aa: CASSPWDNYNEQFF; cdr3_nt: TGTGCCAGTAGTCCCTGGGACAACTACAATGAGCAGTTCTTC
v_call: TRBV9; clone_size: .; d_call: .; j_call: TRBJ2-5; cdr3_length: 14; cdr3_aa: CASSVGRQGKTQYF; cdr3_nt: TGTGCCAGCAGCGTAGGGAGGCAGGGGAAGACCCAGTACTTC
v_call: TRBV7-9; clone_size: few; d_call: TRBD2; j_call: TRBJ2-1; cdr3_length: 16; cdr3_aa: CASSFGHSGSYNEQFF; cdr3_nt: TGTGCCAGCAGCTTCGGCCATAGCGGGAGTTACAATGAGCAGTTCTTC
v_call: TRBV13; clone_size: .; d_call: .; j_call: TRBJ2-3; cdr3_length: 15; cdr3_aa: CASSSEGVGADTQYF; cdr3_nt: TGTGCCAGCAGCTCCGAGGGGGTAGGAGCAGATACGCAGTATTTT
v_call: TRBV14; clone_size: .; d_call: TRBD1; j_call: TRBJ2-7; cdr3_length: 14; cdr3_aa: CASSRTGGPYEQYF; cdr3_nt: TGTGCCAGCAGCCGGACAGGGGGGCCCTACGAGCAGTACTTC
v_call: TRBV11-2; clone_size: .; d_call: .; j_call: TRBJ2-5; cdr3_length: 16; cdr3_aa: CASRNPGRRREETQYF; cdr3_nt: TGTGCCAGCAGGAACCCGGGACGCCGGAGGGAAGAGACCCAGTACTTC
v_call: TRBV3-1/TRBV3-2; clone_size: .; d_call: TRBD1; j_call: TRBJ2-2; cdr3_length: 16; cdr3_aa: CASSQAGQGNTGELFF; cdr3_nt: TGTGCCAGCAGCCAGGCGGGACAGGGGAACACCGGGGAGCTGTTTTTT
v_call: TRBV9; clone_size: .; d_call: TRBD2; j_call: TRBJ2-3; cdr3_length: 16; cdr3_aa: CASSVALGRKLDTQYF; cdr3_nt: TGTGCCAGCAGCGTGGCCCTCGGGAGGAAACTAGATACGCAGTATTTT
v_call: TRBV6-5; clone_size: .; d_call: .; j_call: TRBJ2-2; cdr3_length: 14; cdr3_aa: CASTLPEGAGELFF; cdr3_nt: TGTGCCAGCACCCTACCAGAAGGGGCCGGGGAGCTGTTTTTT
v_call: TRBV29-1; clone_size: .; d_call: TRBD1; j_call: TRBJ2-3; cdr3_length: 13; cdr3_aa: CSTDGQGRDTQYF; cdr3_nt: TGCAGCACCGATGGACAGGGGAGAGATACGCAGTATTTT
v_call: TRBV28; clone_size: .; d_call: TRBD1; j_call: TRBJ2-3; cdr3_length: 15; cdr3_aa: CASSPQGASTDTQYF; cdr3_nt: TGTGCCAGCAGTCCTCAGGGGGCTAGCACAGATACGCAGTATTTT
v_call: TRBV11-2; clone_size: .; d_call: .; j_call: TRBJ1-2; cdr3_length: 17; cdr3_aa: CASSLDPDAGSNYGYTF; cdr3_nt: TGTGCCAGCAGCTTAGACCCCGATGCCGGGAGTAACTATGGCTACACCTTC
v_call: TRBV5-1; clone_size: .; d_call: .; j_call: TRBJ2-7; cdr3_length: 14; cdr3_aa: CASSLGTGVGEQYF; cdr3_nt: TGCGCCAGCAGCTTGGGTACGGGGGTCGGCGAGCAGTACTTC
v_call: TRBV5-5; clone_size: once; d_call: TRBD1; j_call: TRBJ1-2; cdr3_length: 19; cdr3_aa: CASSLWEWTGRRSNYGYTF; cdr3_nt: TGTGCCAGCAGCTTGTGGGAATGGACAGGGAGGAGGTCTAACTATGGCTACACCTTC
v_call: TRBV4-3; clone_size: .; d_call: TRBD1; j_call: TRBJ2-7; cdr3_length: 16; cdr3_aa: CASSQDRDRGIYEQYF; cdr3_nt: TGCGCCAGCAGCCAAGATCGGGACAGGGGGATCTACGAGCAGTACTTC
v_call: TRBV7-2; clone_size: once; d_call: .; j_call: TRBJ2-2; cdr3_length: 13; cdr3_aa: CASSPGRGGELFF; cdr3_nt: TGTGCCAGCAGCCCAGGACGGGGCGGGGAGCTGTTTTTT
v_call: TRBV6-6; clone_size: few; d_call: .; j_call: TRBJ1-1; cdr3_length: 14; cdr3_aa: CASLIEASLIEAFF; cdr3_nt: TGTGCCAGCCTCATTGAGGCAAGTTTAATTGAAGCTTTCTTT
v_call: TRBV7-8; clone_size: .; d_call: TRBD1; j_call: TRBJ1-1; cdr3_length: 16; cdr3_aa: CASSRRGQKMNTEAFF; cdr3_nt: TGTGCCAGCAGTCGAAGGGGACAGAAGATGAACACTGAAGCTTTCTTT
v_call: TRBV28; clone_size: few; d_call: TRBD2; j_call: TRBJ2-5; cdr3_length: 16; cdr3_aa: CASSFSRLAGRETQYF; cdr3_nt: TGTGCCAGCAGTTTTAGTAGACTAGCGGGCCGGGAGACCCAGTACTTC
v_call: TRBV4-1; clone_size: .; d_call: TRBD1; j_call: TRBJ1-1; cdr3_length: 14; cdr3_aa: CASSRGDRDPEAFF; cdr3_nt: TGCGCCAGCAGCCGAGGAGACAGGGACCCTGAAGCTTTCTTT
v_call: TRBV7-2; clone_size: once; d_call: .; j_call: TRBJ1-5; cdr3_length: 15; cdr3_aa: CASSLVTGGQQPQHF; cdr3_nt: TGTGCCAGCAGCTTAGTAACCGGGGGGCAGCAGCCCCAGCATTTT